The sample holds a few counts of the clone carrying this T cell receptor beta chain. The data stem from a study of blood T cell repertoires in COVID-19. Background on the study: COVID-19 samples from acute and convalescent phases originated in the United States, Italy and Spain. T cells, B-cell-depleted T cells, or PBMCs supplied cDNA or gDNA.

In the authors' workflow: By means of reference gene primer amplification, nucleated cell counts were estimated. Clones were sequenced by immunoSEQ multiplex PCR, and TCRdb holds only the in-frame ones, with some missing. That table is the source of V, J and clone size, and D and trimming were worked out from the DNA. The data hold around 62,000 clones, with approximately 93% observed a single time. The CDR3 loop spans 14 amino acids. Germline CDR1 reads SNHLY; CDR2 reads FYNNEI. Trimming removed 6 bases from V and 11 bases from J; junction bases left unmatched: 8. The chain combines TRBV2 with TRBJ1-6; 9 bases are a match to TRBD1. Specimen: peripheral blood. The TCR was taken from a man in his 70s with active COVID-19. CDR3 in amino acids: CASRPQGAAAPLHF. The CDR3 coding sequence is TGTGCCAGCAGACCACAGGGGGCTGCGGCACCCCTCCACTTT. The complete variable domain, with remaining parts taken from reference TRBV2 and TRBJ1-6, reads EPEVTQTPSHQVTQMGQEVILRCVPISNHLYFYWYRQILGQKVEFLVSFYNNEISEKSEIFDDQFSVERPDGSNFTLKIRSTKLEDSAMYFCASRPQGAAAPLHFGNGTRLTVT.